The 12 T cell receptor beta chains below were found in one sample sequenced in a study of identical twins (dated by TCRdb to between 2015 and 2016). Receptors were amplified or captured by 5' RACE. The sequencer listed for this sample is Illumina HiSeq 2000. TCRdb reprocessing: public reads trimmed at Q25 with fastp, clones called with MiXCR, in-frame beta chains kept. When rows share a CDR3 protein, they turn into one entry using the most common DNA and genes. In all, the sample holds roughly 720,000 distinct CDR3 sequences, and roughly 18% of those were seen once. Of the sample, 13% falls within the top ten clones. This same sample was also part of a study on T cells expressing NK-cell markers.

The sequencing sample was made of PBMCs. The origin of the receptors is a young woman in good health.

The genes are TRBV5-1 and TRBJ2-2; D is ambiguous. Germline V gene data show CDR1 as SGHRS and CDR2 as YFSETQ. The CDR3 is 12 amino acids. Between the trimmed V and J ends, which lost 2 bases and 7 bases, there was a span of 6 bases. The CDR3 here is CASSLFIGELFF. The CDR3 bases are TGCGCCAGCAGCTTATTCATCGGGGAGCTGTTTTTT.

The chain is built from TRBV29-1 and TRBJ2-1; 7 bases fit TRBD2. Germline CDR1 SQVTM, CDR2 ANQGSEA. The trim removed 7 bases at V and 3 bases at J, leaving 21 bases unmatched. This CDR3 spans 18 amino acids. The CDR3 loop reads CSGLSDRLAQTYYNEQFF. The CDR3, as DNA: TGCAGCGGTCTTTCGGATCGACTAGCACAAACTTACTACAATGAGCAGTTCTTC.

The CDR3 DNA reads TGTGCCAGCAGTTCCGCGGAGGGGACAGCCCTCACAGATACGCAGTATTTT. Translating it yields CASSSAEGTALTDTQYF. The V and J genes are TRBV25-1 and TRBJ2-3; TRBD1 might be the D (7 bases). Germline CDR1 is MGHDK and CDR2 is SYGVNS. The CDR3 extends over 17 amino acids. Trimming cost V 5 bases and J 2 bases, with 20 bases left between them.

This clonotype came up a few times. The chain recombines TRBV9 with TRBJ2-7, with 11 bases identical to TRBD2. Germline-derived CDR1 and CDR2 are SGDLS and YYNGEE. The ends lost 3 bases at V and 3 bases at J; junction bases unmatched: 5. The CDR3 covers 15 residues. The CDR3 bases are TGTGCCAGCAGCGGAGTAGCGGGAGGGTTCTACGAGCAGTACTTC. Its protein product is CASSGVAGGFYEQYF.

Many counts were recorded for this clonotype. The J gene is TRBJ2-2, the V gene TRBV12-3 or TRBV12-4; 7 bases agree with TRBD1. The CDR3 totals 15 residues. The V and J ends lost 7 bases and 5 bases, in that order; junction bases with no gene match: 10. The CDR3 DNA reads as TGTGCCAGCAATCCTGGACAGGAGACGACCGGGGAGCTGTTTTTT. As protein: CASNPGQETTGELFF.

V and J are TRBV5-1 and TRBJ2-2, with 8 bases fitting TRBD1. CDR3 length: 15 amino acids. Germline V gene data show CDR1 as SGHRS and CDR2 as YFSETQ. The trim removed 0 bases at V and 4 bases at J, leaving 2 bases unmatched. CDR3 sequence: CASSLEGTGTGELFF. CDR3 bases: TGCGCCAGCAGCTTGGAAGGGACAGGCACCGGGGAGCTGTTTTTT.

This clonotype has a handful of counts. V gene TRBV5-1 combines with J gene TRBJ1-4; 7 nucleotides match TRBD1. The CDR3 extends over 14 amino acids. V lost 4 bases to trimming and J lost 8 bases; unmatched junction nucleotides: 8. Looked up from germline, CDR1 is SGHRS and CDR2 is YFSETQ. CDR3 sequence reads: CASSTGTVREKLFF. The CDR3 nucleotides read TGCGCCAGCAGCACCGGGACAGTCCGAGAAAAACTGTTTTTT.

This clonotype was observed a handful of times. The V and J genes are TRBV27 and TRBJ2-7; the D gene could be TRBD1 or TRBD2 (5 bases each). This CDR3 spans 13 amino acids. Germline values: CDR1 MNHEY, CDR2 SMNVEV (reference sequence). Trimming stripped 5 bases from V and 0 bases from J, with 8 bases between. CDR3: CASSIGTSYEQYF. The CDR3 coding sequence is TGTGCCAGCAGTATCGGGACCTCCTACGAGCAGTACTTC.

This clonotype was detected a few times. CDR3 coding DNA: TGTGCCAGCAGACTAAGGGGGGACAGTGCCTCTGTCGAGCAGTACTTC. Its protein is CASRLRGDSASVEQYF. The chain uses TRBV2 and TRBJ2-7; perhaps TRBD1 as D (7 bases). CDR1 and CDR2 from the germline V gene are SNHLY and FYNNEI. This CDR3 is built from 16 residues. Trimming took off 6 bases at V and 6 bases at J, with 24 bases between the two ends.

The CDR3 reads CASSSGTGDVEAFF. The CDR3, as DNA: TGCGCCAGCAGCTCCGGGACAGGGGATGTTGAAGCTTTCTTT. This sequence joins TRBV5-1 and TRBJ1-1; TRBD1 agrees at 10 bases. With 3 bases clipped from V and 7 bases from J, the junction kept 6 bases outside the gene matches. Per the germline V gene, CDR1 is SGHRS and CDR2 is YFSETQ. The CDR3 consists of 14 residues.

There are many counts of this clonotype. The chain carries TRBV12-3 or TRBV12-4 and TRBJ1-2; weak D call: TRBD1 (5 bases). The germline V and J ends were trimmed by 6 bases and 8 bases, with 16 bases remaining between them. The length of the CDR3 is 13 residues. CDR3 nucleotide sequence: TGTGCCAGCAGCACCGTACAGGACCTCGGCTACACCTTC. This gives the protein CASSTVQDLGYTF.

This clonotype was seen a handful of times. The chain recombines TRBV5-1 with TRBJ2-2; 9 bases align to TRBD2. The CDR3 length is 16 residues. V trimming: 0 bases; J trimming: 6 bases; junction bases outside the gene matches: 6. The germline gives CDR1 SGHRS, CDR2 YFSETQ. The DNA of the CDR3 is TGCGCCAGCAGCTTGGAAGGGACTAGCTTTGCCGGGGAGCTGTTTTTT. This codes for CASSLEGTSFAGELFF. The whole variable domain, remainder taken from reference TRBV5-1 and TRBJ2-2, is KAGVTQTPRYLIKTRGQQVTLSCSPISGHRSVSWYQQTPGQGLQFLFEYFSETQRNKGNFPGRFSGRQFSNSRSEMNVSTLELGDSALYLCASSLEGTSFAGELFFGEGSRLTVL.